This entry concerns a single T cell receptor (beta chain). Its antigen is currently not known. Per-base quality was not reported, and no clone a single base away is much larger than it. The record originates from a study of T-cell memory formation after mild COVID-19 (dated by TCRdb to about 2021). Looking at the study overall: TCR sequence clusters from the two donors were largely donor specific. T-cell clones expanding and contracting after mild COVID-19 in a couple of donors were tracked by longitudinal TCRalpha and TCRbeta repertoire sequencing. Two young, previously healthy adult volunteers, one female and one male, were included in the cohort. The study at large found these results: Only a couple of mild cases were covered by the study, and larger cohorts that include severe cases with pre-infection samples were considered necessary. Some responding clones were detected in pre-infection memory, suggesting pre-existing cross-reactive memory T cells joined the SARS-CoV-2 response. From day 15 to 85, contracting clones showed balanced CD4/CD8 phenotypes, whereas a second wave of clones that expanded from day 15 to 37 leaned towards CD4+. The second-wave clones that peaked on day 37 were not confirmed to be SARS-CoV-2 specific. Contracting CD4+ clones turned up mainly in the CM and EM memory subsets, whereas EMRA was where CD8+ clones were enriched.

Germline trimming: 4 bases from V, 8 bases from J; junction bases outside gene matches: 11. Taken from the germline V gene, the CDR1 and CDR2 loops are SGHDT and YYEEEE. The CDR3 spans 14 residues, from the cysteine through the phenylalanine. Only the CDR3 region is kept as DNA, spanning 42 bases read in frame from base 1. For sequencing, an Illumina NovaSeq 6000 was employed. Using 5'RACE with constant-segment primers, TCRalpha and TCRbeta cDNA libraries were constructed, with sample barcodes and unique molecular identifiers added in the process. Trizol reagent was used to extract RNA from every sample. Amplification of the libraries took two PCR steps, and the second step added a second sample barcode plus Illumina TruSeq adapters. The libraries were sequenced on an Illumina NovaSeq using 2 x 150 bp paired-end reads. In the source study's methods: Demultiplexing of reads and collapsing into UMI-guided consensus sequences were performed with migec v1.2.7. Using mixcr v2.1.11, UMI consensuses were aligned to TRA and TRB V and J templates and then assembled into clonotypes. A clonotype was counted as expanded or contracted only if both edgeR and NoisET called the change significant, with noise models trained on biological replicates. edgeR calls used a false discovery rate-adjusted p below 0.01 and a log2 fold-change threshold of 1. As an exploratory analysis of dynamics, max-normalized trajectories of the 1000 most abundant clonotypes were examined with PCA combined with hierarchical clustering. The CD4 or CD8 phenotype of responding clones was assigned using the separately sequenced CD4+ and CD8+ repertoires. TCRdb reprocessing: public reads trimmed at Q25 with fastp, clones called with MiXCR, in-frame beta chains kept. Rows are unified per CDR3 protein, each entry keeping the most common DNA and genes. The authors' filters were not applied to this entry. The sample data list about 180,000 distinct CDR3 sequences, and 18% of these were observed just once. Jointly, the top ten make up roughly 4% of the sample.

Ficoll-Paque density gradient centrifugation was used to isolate PBMCs. The source is a man younger than 35 who had mild COVID-19 (a few samples of this study predate the infection). The sample titles of this study are shuffled in the database, so cell type and time point are left out; the donor was told from shared clones. The chain is assembled from TRBV5-6 and TRBJ1-2, with 7 bases aligning to TRBD1. Sequencing was done on a sample of PBMCs or a T cell subset sorted from them (not recorded which). The DNA sequence follows: TGTGCCAGCAGCCTTGACTTACGCAGGGGGGGCTACACCTTC. This is translated as CASSLDLRRGGYTF.